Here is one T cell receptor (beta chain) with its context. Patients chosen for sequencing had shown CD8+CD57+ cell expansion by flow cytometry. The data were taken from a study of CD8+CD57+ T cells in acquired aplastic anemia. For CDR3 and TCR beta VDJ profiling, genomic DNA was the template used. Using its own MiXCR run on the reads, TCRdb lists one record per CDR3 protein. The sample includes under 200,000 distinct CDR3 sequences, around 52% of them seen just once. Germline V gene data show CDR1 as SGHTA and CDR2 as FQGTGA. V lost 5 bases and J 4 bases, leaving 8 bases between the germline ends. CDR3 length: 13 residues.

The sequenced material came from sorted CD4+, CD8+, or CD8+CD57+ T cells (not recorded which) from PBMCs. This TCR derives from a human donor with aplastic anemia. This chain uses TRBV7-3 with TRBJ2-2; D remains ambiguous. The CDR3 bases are TGTGCCAGCAGCCCGCGGAGCACCGGGGAGCTGTTTTTT. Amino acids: CASSPRSTGELFF. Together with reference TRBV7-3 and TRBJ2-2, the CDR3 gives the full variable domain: GAGVSQTPSNKVTEKGKYVELRCDPISGHTALYWYRQSLGQGPEFLIYFQGTGAADDSGLPNDRFFAVRPEGSVSTLKIQRTERGDSAVYLCASSPRSTGELFFGEGSRLTVL.